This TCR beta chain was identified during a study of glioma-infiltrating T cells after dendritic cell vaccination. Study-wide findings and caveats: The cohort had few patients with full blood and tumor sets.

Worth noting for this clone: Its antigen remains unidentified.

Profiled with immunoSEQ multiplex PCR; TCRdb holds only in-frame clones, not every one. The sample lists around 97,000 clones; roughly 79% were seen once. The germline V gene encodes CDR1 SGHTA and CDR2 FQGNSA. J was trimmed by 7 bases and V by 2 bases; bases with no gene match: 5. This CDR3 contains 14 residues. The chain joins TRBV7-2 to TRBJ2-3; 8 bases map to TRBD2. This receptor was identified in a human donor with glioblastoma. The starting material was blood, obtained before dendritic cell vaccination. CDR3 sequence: CASSLQSGGHTQYF. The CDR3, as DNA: TGTGCCAGCAGCTTACAAAGCGGGGGTCATACGCAGTATTTT.